The TCR beta chain described here comes from a study of T cell repertoires in cytomegalovirus infection. This clonotype occurred a few times. Its antigen is currently unknown. TCRdb re-called the reads with MiXCR, one entry per CDR3 protein. The sample records roughly 990,000 distinct CDR3 sequences, around 29% being singletons. Trimming removed 4 bases from V and 5 bases from J, with 11 bases in between. The CDR3 sequence is 13 residues long. Per the germline V gene, CDR1 is LNHDA and CDR2 is SQIVND (reference sequence). The specimen was cultured CD8+ T cells from PBMCs, collected from culture after CMV antigen stimulation. The chain carries TRBV19 and TRBJ1-1; D not resolved. The receptor comes from a human donor in good health (CMV status not recorded). Some clones in this sample may be carry-over from other donors' samples. The DNA for the CDR3 is TGTGCCAGTAGTAAAGCACCGGGGACTGAAGCTTTCTTT. This encodes CASSKAPGTEAFF.